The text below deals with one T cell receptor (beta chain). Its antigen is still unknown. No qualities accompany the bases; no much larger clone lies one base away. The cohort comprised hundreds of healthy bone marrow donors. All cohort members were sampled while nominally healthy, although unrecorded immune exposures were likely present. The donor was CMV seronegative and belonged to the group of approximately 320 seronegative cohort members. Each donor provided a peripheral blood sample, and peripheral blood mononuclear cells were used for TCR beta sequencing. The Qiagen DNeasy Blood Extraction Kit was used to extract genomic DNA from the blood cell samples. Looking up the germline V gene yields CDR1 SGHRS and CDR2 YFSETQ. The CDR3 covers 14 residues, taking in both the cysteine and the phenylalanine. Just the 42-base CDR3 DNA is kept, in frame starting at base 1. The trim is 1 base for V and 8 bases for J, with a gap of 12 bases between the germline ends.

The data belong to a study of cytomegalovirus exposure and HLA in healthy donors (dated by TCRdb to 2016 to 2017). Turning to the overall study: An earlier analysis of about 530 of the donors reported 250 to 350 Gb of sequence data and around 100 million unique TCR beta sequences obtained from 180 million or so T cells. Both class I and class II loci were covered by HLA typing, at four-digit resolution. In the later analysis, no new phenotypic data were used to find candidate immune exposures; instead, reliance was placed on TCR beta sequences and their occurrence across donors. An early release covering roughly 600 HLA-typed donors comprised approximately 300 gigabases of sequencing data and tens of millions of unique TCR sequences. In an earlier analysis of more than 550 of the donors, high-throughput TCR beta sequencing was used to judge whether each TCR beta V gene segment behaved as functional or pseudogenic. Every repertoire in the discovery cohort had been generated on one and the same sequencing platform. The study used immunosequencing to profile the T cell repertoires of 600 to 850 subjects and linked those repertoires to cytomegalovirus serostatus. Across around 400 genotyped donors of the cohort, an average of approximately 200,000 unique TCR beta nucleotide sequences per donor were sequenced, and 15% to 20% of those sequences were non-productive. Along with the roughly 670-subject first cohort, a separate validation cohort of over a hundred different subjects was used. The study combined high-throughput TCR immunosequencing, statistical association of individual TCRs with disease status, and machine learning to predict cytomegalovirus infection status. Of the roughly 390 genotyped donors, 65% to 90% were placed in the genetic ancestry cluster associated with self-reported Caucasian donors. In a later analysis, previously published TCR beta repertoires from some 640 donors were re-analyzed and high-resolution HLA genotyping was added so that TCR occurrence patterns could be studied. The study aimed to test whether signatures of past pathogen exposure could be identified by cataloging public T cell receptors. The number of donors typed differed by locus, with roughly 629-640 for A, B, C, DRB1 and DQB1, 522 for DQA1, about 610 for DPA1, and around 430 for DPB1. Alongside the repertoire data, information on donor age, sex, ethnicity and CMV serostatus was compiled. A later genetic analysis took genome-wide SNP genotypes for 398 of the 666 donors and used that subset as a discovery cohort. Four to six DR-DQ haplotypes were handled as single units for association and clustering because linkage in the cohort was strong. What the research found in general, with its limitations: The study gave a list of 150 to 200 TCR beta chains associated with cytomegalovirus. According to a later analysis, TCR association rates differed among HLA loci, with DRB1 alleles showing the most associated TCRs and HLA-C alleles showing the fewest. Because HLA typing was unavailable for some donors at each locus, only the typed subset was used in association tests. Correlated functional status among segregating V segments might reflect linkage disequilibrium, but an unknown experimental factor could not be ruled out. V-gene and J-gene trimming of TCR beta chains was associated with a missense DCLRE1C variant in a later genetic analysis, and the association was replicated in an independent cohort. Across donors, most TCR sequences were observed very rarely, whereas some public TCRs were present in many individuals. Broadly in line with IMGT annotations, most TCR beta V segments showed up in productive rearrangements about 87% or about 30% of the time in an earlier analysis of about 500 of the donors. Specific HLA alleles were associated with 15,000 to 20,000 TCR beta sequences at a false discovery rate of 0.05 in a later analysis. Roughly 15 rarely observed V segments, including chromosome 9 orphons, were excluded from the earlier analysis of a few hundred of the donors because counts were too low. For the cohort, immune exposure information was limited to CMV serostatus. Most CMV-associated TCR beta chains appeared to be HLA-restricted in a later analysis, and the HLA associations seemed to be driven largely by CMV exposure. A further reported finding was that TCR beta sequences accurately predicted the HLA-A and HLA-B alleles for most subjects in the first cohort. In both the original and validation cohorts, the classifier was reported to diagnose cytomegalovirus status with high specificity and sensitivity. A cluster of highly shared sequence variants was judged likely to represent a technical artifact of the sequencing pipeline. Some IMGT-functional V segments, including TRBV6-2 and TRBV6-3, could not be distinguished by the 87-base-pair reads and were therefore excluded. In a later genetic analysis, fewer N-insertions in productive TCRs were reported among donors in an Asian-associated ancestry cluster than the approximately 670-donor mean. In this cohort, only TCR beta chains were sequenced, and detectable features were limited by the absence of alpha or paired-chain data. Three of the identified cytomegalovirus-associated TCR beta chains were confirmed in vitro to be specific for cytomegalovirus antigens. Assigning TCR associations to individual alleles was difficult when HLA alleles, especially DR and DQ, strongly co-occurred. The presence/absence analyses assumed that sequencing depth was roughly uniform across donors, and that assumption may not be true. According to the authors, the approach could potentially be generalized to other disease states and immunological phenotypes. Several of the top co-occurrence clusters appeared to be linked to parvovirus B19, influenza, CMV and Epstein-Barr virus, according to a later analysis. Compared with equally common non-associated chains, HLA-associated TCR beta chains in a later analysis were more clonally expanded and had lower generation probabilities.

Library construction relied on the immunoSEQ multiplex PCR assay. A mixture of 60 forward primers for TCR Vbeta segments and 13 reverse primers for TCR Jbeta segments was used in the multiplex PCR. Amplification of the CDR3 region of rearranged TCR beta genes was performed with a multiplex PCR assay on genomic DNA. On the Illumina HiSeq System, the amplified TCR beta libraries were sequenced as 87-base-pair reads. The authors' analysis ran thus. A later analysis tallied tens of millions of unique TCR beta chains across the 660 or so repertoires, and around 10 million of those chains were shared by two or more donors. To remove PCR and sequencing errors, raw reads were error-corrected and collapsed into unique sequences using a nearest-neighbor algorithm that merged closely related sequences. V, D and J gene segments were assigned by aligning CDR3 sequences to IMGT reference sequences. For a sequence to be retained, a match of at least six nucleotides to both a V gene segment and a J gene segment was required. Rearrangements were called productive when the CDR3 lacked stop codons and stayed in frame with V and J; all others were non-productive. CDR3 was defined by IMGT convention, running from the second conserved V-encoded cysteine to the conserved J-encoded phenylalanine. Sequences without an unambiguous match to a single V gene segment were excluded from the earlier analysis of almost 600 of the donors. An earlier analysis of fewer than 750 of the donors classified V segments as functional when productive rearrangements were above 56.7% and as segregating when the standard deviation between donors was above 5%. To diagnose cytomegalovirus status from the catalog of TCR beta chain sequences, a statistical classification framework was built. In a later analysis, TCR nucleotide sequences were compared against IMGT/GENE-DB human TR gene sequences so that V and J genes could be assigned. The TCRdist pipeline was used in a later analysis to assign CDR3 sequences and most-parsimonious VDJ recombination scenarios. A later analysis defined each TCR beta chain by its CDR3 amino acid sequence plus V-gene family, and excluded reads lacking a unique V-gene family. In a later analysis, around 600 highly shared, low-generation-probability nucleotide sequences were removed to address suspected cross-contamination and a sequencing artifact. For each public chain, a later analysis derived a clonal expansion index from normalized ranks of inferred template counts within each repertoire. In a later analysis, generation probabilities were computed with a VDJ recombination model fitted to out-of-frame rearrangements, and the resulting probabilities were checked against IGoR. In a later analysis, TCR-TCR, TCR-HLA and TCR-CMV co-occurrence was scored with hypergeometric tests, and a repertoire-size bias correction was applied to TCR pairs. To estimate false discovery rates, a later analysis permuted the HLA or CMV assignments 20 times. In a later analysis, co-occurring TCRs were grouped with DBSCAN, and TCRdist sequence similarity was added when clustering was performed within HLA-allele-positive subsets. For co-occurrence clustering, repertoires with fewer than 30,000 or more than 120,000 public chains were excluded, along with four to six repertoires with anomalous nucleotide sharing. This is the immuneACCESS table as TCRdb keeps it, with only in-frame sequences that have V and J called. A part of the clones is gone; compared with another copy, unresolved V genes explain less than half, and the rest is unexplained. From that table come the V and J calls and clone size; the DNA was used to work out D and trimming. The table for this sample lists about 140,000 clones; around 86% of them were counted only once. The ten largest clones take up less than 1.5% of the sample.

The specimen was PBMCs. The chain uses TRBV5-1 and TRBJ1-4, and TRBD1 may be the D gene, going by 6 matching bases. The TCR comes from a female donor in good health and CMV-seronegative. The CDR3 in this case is CASSLSGGEEKLFF. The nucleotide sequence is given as TGCGCCAGCAGCTTGTCGGGGGGCGAGGAAAAACTGTTTTTT. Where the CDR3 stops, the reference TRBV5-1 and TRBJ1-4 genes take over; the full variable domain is KAGVTQTPRYLIKTRGQQVTLSCSPISGHRSVSWYQQTPGQGLQFLFEYFSETQRNKGNFPGRFSGRQFSNSRSEMNVSTLELGDSALYLCASSLSGGEEKLFFGSGTQLSVL.